These T cell receptor beta chains were read from a single sample in a study of vaccination effects on CD4 cells after COVID-19. Their target antigens are unknown. Sequenced by immunoSEQ multiplex PCR; TCRdb stores in-frame clones only, minus some. Altogether 45,000 to 65,000 clones are present, 65% to 90% being singletons, with the ten largest covering about 2.6%. The sample consisted of CD4+ T cells from PBMCs cultured with HCoV-229E spike peptides, taken before COVID-19 vaccination. Every receptor here comes from a human donor who received a COVID-19 vaccine. Both conserved end residues are part of each CDR3. D genes are given only for firm matches. Clone size is stated in some rows and not others, as once, few, many or a class when expanded.

clone_size,d_call,j_call,v_call,cdr3_aa,cdr3_nt
NA,NA,TRBJ1-2,TRBV12-3/TRBV12-4,CASSLTGNYGYTF,TGTGCCAGCAGTTTAACGGGGAATTATGGCTACACCTTC
few,NA,TRBJ2-1,TRBV7-3,CASSDGRSVVNEQFF,TGTGCCAGCAGCGACGGCCGATCAGTGGTTAATGAGCAGTTCTTC
medium-sized,NA,TRBJ1-4,TRBV2,CASRSGTGRTNEKLFF,TGTGCCAGCAGGTCTGGAACAGGGAGGACAAATGAAAAACTGTTTTTT
NA,TRBD2,TRBJ2-3,TRBV18,CASSLRLAGVRDTDTQYF,TGTGCCAGCTCACTCCGACTAGCGGGGGTTAGAGACACAGATACGCAGTATTTT
NA,TRBD1,TRBJ2-1,TRBV29-1,CSVEEGTGHRYNEQFF,TGCAGCGTTGAAGAGGGGACAGGGCATCGCTACAATGAGCAGTTCTTC
once,TRBD1,TRBJ1-4,TRBV6-5,CASSWDRGGEKLFF,TGTGCCAGCAGTTGGGACAGGGGCGGTGAAAAACTGTTTTTT
NA,NA,TRBJ1-1,TRBV28,CASSPPGGMNTEAFF,TGTGCCAGCAGTCCCCCAGGCGGGATGAACACTGAAGCTTTCTTT
few,NA,TRBJ2-2,TRBV5-1,CASSLDTANTGELFF,TGCGCCAGCAGCTTGGACACTGCGAACACCGGGGAGCTGTTTTTT
NA,NA,TRBJ2-1,TRBV4-1,CASSQDWGGGGVEQFF,TGCGCCAGCAGCCAAGATTGGGGGGGAGGGGGCGTAGAGCAGTTCTTC
NA,NA,TRBJ1-5,TRBV12-3/TRBV12-4,CASSLSESQPQHF,TGTGCCAGCAGTTTATCGGAAAGTCAGCCCCAGCATTTT
few,NA,TRBJ2-1,TRBV6-5,CASWGGPNNEQFF,TGTGCCAGTTGGGGGGGCCCGAACAATGAGCAGTTCTTC
few,NA,TRBJ1-1,TRBV18,CASSPQGNAEAFF,TGTGCCAGCTCGCCTCAGGGGAACGCTGAAGCTTTCTTT
NA,NA,TRBJ2-2,TRBV7-3,CASSSSGLRDGTGELFF,TGTGCCAGCAGTTCATCCGGTCTCCGGGACGGCACCGGGGAGCTGTTTTTT
NA,TRBD1,TRBJ1-2,TRBV6-5,CASSDRASYGYTF,TGTGCCTCCTCGGACAGGGCCTCCTATGGCTACACCTTC
NA,TRBD2,TRBJ2-5,TRBV19,CASSISRGGKPQYF,TGTGCCAGTAGTATATCTCGGGGGGGGAAGCCCCAGTACTTC
few,NA,TRBJ2-2,TRBV28,CASRLPIGGTGELFF,TGTGCCAGCAGGTTACCCATTGGGGGCACCGGGGAGCTGTTTTTT
NA,NA,TRBJ1-2,TRBV19,CASKTAWGGYTF,TGTGCCAGTAAGACAGCGTGGGGTGGCTACACCTTC
NA,NA,TRBJ2-1,TRBV11-1,CASSYDRQRVYEQFF,TGTGCCAGCAGCTACGACAGACAGAGGGTCTATGAGCAGTTCTTC
NA,TRBD1,TRBJ1-2,TRBV9,CASSVAGTVPNYGYTF,TGTGCCAGCAGCGTAGCAGGGACAGTTCCTAACTATGGCTACACCTTC
NA,NA,TRBJ1-3,TRBV19,CASRRVVTSGGNTIYF,TGTGCCAGTAGGAGGGTCGTTACATCGGGAGGAAACACCATATATTTT
NA,NA,TRBJ2-4,TRBV20-1,CSARRGTIQYF,TGCAGTGCAAGACGCGGGACCATTCAGTACTTC
NA,NA,TRBJ2-2,TRBV24-1,CATSDPVEELFF,TGTGCCACCAGTGACCCCGTGGAGGAGCTGTTTTTT
NA,TRBD1,TRBJ1-2,TRBV29-1,CSADRVGGGYTF,TGCAGCGCGGACAGGGTTGGCGGGGGCTACACCTTC
NA,TRBD2,TRBJ2-5,TRBV5-1,CASRFGLAGGQSWTQYF,TGCGCCAGCAGGTTCGGACTAGCGGGGGGGCAGTCGTGGACCCAGTACTTC
NA,NA,TRBJ2-3,TRBV10-1,CATAFSDSGDTQYF,TGCGCCACAGCATTTTCGGACTCAGGAGATACGCAGTATTTT
few,NA,TRBJ1-1,TRBV21-1,CATPLVEAFF,TGTGCCACCCCCCTCGTCGAAGCTTTCTTT
NA,NA,TRBJ2-1,TRBV5-6,CASSPEQGNEQFF,TGTGCCAGCAGCCCCGAACAGGGCAATGAGCAGTTCTTC
NA,NA,TRBJ1-1,TRBV6-2/TRBV6-3,CASSYSQGLFSTEAFF,TGTGCCAGCAGTTACTCTCAGGGGTTGTTTAGCACTGAAGCTTTCTTT
NA,TRBD2,TRBJ2-3,TRBV7-2,CASSLLGLAGGPTDTQYF,TGTGCCAGCAGCTTACTCGGACTAGCGGGGGGCCCCACAGATACGCAGTATTTT
NA,NA,TRBJ1-1,TRBV18,CASSPRLPGNTEAFF,TGTGCCAGCTCACCAAGGTTGCCGGGGAACACTGAAGCTTTCTTT
NA,TRBD1,TRBJ1-4,TRBV7-2,CASSQGQLREKLFF,TGTGCCAGCAGCCAGGGACAGCTCAGAGAAAAACTGTTTTTT
NA,TRBD1,TRBJ1-2,TRBV6-5,CASKWDRAGYTF,TGTGCCAGCAAATGGGACAGGGCTGGCTACACCTTC
NA,NA,TRBJ1-3,TRBV5-4,CASSLDSNTIYF,TGTGCCAGCAGCTTGGACTCCAACACCATATATTTT
NA,TRBD2,TRBJ2-3,TRBV28,CASSYTGGRDTQYF,TGTGCCAGCAGTTACACGGGAGGCAGAGATACGCAGTATTTT
NA,TRBD2,TRBJ2-2,TRBV9,CASSVDGGGSTGELFF,TGTGCCAGCAGCGTAGACGGCGGGGGTAGCACCGGGGAGCTGTTTTTT
NA,TRBD1,TRBJ1-2,TRBV5-5,CASSKTRGGDYGYTF,TGTGCCAGCAGCAAAACCAGGGGGGGGGACTATGGCTACACCTTC
NA,NA,TRBJ2-1,TRBV11-1,CASSSRAGKWNEQFF,TGTGCCAGCAGCTCCAGGGCAGGGAAGTGGAATGAGCAGTTCTTC
NA,TRBD2,TRBJ2-1,TRBV5-1,CASTTTGTSSNEQFF,TGCGCCAGCACCACCACCGGGACTAGCAGCAATGAGCAGTTCTTC
few,TRBD2,TRBJ2-5,TRBV13,CASSERRSSGEETQYF,TGTGCCAGCAGCGAGAGGAGATCTAGCGGGGAGGAGACCCAGTACTTC
NA,NA,TRBJ1-4,TRBV18,CASSREGLRLFF,TGTGCCAGCTCAAGAGAGGGGTTACGACTGTTTTTT
NA,NA,TRBJ1-1,TRBV5-6,CASIRGLEAFF,TGTGCCAGCATTCGGGGTTTGGAAGCTTTCTTT
NA,NA,TRBJ2-3,TRBV29-1,CSVEGTSTSTDTQYF,TGCAGCGTAGAAGGAACCAGCACCAGCACAGATACGCAGTATTTT
NA,TRBD1,TRBJ2-3,TRBV11-2,CASSYNRGTTDTQYF,TGTGCCAGCAGCTACAACAGGGGAACCACAGATACGCAGTATTTT
NA,TRBD1,TRBJ1-3,TRBV6-5,CASRSTGGAGNTIYF,TGTGCCAGCAGATCGACAGGGGGAGCTGGAAACACCATATATTTT
NA,NA,TRBJ1-5,TRBV12-3/TRBV12-4,CASSSTNQPQHF,TGTGCCAGCAGCAGCACCAATCAGCCCCAGCATTTT